Detailed here is one TCR beta chain. No antigen is known for it. This sample stems from a study of shared clonotypes between healthy human individuals. Study as a whole: Samples came from two female and a few male donors aged 18 to 49. Study-wide findings and caveats: Between a handful of donors, naive CD4 clonotypes were shared at a level of approximately 5%.

The V gene end was trimmed by 3 bases and the J gene end by 0 bases; junction bases not matched to a gene: 4. The germline V gene encodes CDR1 MDHEN and CDR2 SYDVKM. The CDR3 has 15 residues. Generated by immunoSEQ multiplex PCR, the TCRdb table keeps only in-frame clones and is missing some. The table has about 1.5 million clones, roughly 95% seen once. Sequencing was done on a sample of naive CD4+ T cells sorted from blood. Subset given: CD45RA+ positively selected. The receptor comes from a man aged 25-40 years in good health. V is TRBV28 and J is TRBJ1-1; 7 bases fit TRBD1. The CDR3 region is CASSFRGIVNTEAFF. CDR3 DNA: TGTGCCAGCAGTTTCAGGGGGATCGTGAACACTGAAGCTTTCTTT. The complete variable domain, with remaining parts taken from reference TRBV28 and TRBJ1-1, reads DVKVTQSSRYLVKRTGEKVFLECVQDMDHENMFWYRQDPGLGLRLIYFSYDVKMKEKGDIPEGYSVSREKKERFSLILESASTNQTSMYLCASSFRGIVNTEAFFGQGTRLTVV.